The 5 T cell receptor beta chains below come from one sample, sequenced in a study of T cell repertoires in cytomegalovirus infection. TCRdb analysed the reads with MiXCR anew, one entry per CDR3 protein. The sample contains about half a million distinct CDR3 sequences, 42% of which appear only once. These TCRs are of unknown antigen specificity. Here the sequenced sample was cultured PBMCs, taken from culture after CMV antigen stimulation. The receptors come from a human donor in good health (CMV status not recorded). Some clones in this sample may be carry-over from other donors' samples.

The gene calls are TRBV4-3 and TRBJ2-5, with D tentatively TRBD2 (6 bases). The V gene lost 0 bases and the J gene lost 0 bases, with 14 bases spanning the gap. CDR3 length: 17 amino acids. Germline assignment: CDR1 LGHNA and CDR2 YSLEER. CDR3 in amino acids: CASSQDVVAEYQETQYF. The CDR3 region has the DNA TGCGCCAGCAGCCAAGATGTTGTAGCGGAGTACCAAGAGACCCAGTACTTC.

The genes are TRBV7-9 and TRBJ1-5; D remains ambiguous. The CDR3 runs 13 residues. V lost 4 bases and J lost 9, with 13 bases in between. CDR1 and CDR2 (germline): SEHNR, FQNEAQ (reference sequence). The CDR3 DNA follows: TGTGCCAGCAGCTCCACCCTCGCGGGGCCCCAGCATTTT. Residues: CASSSTLAGPQHF.

The rearrangement joins TRBV7-2 to TRBJ1-2; TRBD1 aligns across 8 bases. V lost 5 bases and J lost 6; bases outside the gene matches: 5. CDR3 length equals 13 residues. The germline V gene encodes CDR1 SGHTA and CDR2 FQGNSA. DNA for the CDR3: TGTGCCAGCAGCCCCGGACAGGGTGATGGCTACACCTTC. Translated: CASSPGQGDGYTF.

A few counts support this clonotype. J is TRBJ1-1 and V is TRBV28, with D hard to call. The germline V gene encodes CDR1 MDHEN and CDR2 SYDVKM. The CDR3 has 11 residues. V lost 8 bases and J 5 bases, leaving 9 bases between the germline ends. Here the CDR3 DNA reads TGTGCCAGCCGATTCCGGACTGAAGCTTTCTTT. It translates to CASRFRTEAFF.

This clonotype was seen just once. The rearrangement uses TRBV12-3 or TRBV12-4 and TRBJ1-5, with D hard to call. Trimming pared 6 bases from V and 5 bases from J, leaving 14 bases between. This CDR3 has 14 residues. CDR3 sequence reads: CASSRVTVDQPQHF. The CDR3 DNA follows: TGTGCCAGCAGCCGTGTTACCGTGGATCAGCCCCAGCATTTT.